Presented here are 9 T cell receptor beta chains from one specimen sequenced in a study of cytomegalovirus exposure and HLA in healthy donors. Profiled with immunoSEQ multiplex PCR; TCRdb holds only in-frame clones, not every one. The sample shows 95,000 to 150,000 clones, 85% to 95% of them seen only once. Sequenced input: PBMCs. These receptors all come from a young woman in good health and CMV-seronegative.

This chain joins TRBV6-5 and TRBJ1-6; 8 nucleotides align to TRBD1. Germline V CDR1 and CDR2: MNHEY, SVGAGI. The CDR3 totals 15 residues. V gave up 6 bases and J gave up 11 bases; unmatched junction bases: 12. The CDR3 region is CASRGTGGLIPPLHF. The CDR3 nucleotides read TGTGCCAGCAGGGGAACAGGGGGACTAATTCCACCCCTCCACTTT.

This chain joins TRBV7-2 and TRBJ2-7; D is undetermined. V lost 5 bases and J lost 5, with 16 bases in between. The CDR3 extends over 14 amino acids. Germline V gene sequence: CDR1 SGHTA, CDR2 FQGNSA. CDR3 in amino acids: CASSPTLVVHEQYF. The CDR3, as DNA: TGTGCCAGCAGCCCCACTCTAGTGGTCCACGAGCAGTACTTC. The variable domain in full, with the rest retrieved from reference TRBV7-2 and TRBJ2-7, is GAGVSQSPSNKVTEKGKDVELRCDPISGHTALYWYRQSLGQGLEFLIYFQGNSAPDKSGLPSDRFSAERTGGSVSTLTIQRTQQEDSAVYLCASSPTLVVHEQYFGPGTRLTVT.

The chain employs TRBV11-1 and TRBJ2-7; 9 bases are a match to TRBD1. Germline V CDR1 and CDR2: SGHAT, FQDESV (reference sequence). This CDR3 is 13 amino acids long. The V segment lost 3 bases and the J segment 6 bases; nucleotides outside the gene matches: 3. The CDR3 region has the DNA TGTGCCAGCAGCTTGGGACAGGGATTCGAGCAGTACTTC. Residues: CASSLGQGFEQYF.

This clone was recorded only once. This CDR3 is CASSLDRGLGGELFF. DNA for the CDR3: TGTGCCAGCAGTTTGGACAGGGGGCTAGGCGGGGAGCTGTTTTTT. V usage is TRBV27 and J usage is TRBJ2-2; TRBD1 matches 11 bases. The CDR3 extends over 15 amino acids. Germline lookup yields CDR1 MNHEY and CDR2 SMNVEV (reference sequence). Trimming took 3 bases from V and 7 from J; bases not matched to a gene: 4.

The rearrangement joins TRBV19 to TRBJ2-3; TRBD1 matches at 12 bases. The CDR3 is made up of 17 amino acids. The germline V gene has CDR1 LNHDA and CDR2 SQIVND (reference sequence). V shed 4 bases, J shed 6 bases, and the junction held 11 bases outside the gene matches. The CDR3: CASSTVPGQGASDTQYF. The CDR3, as DNA: TGTGCCAGTAGTACCGTTCCGGGACAGGGGGCGTCGGATACGCAGTATTTT.

This chain uses TRBV28 with TRBJ1-1; D might be TRBD1 (5 bases). From germline, CDR1 is MDHEN and CDR2 SYDVKM. This CDR3 has 11 amino acids. The V and J ends lost 6 bases and 10 bases respectively, with 12 bases between them. CDR3 in DNA: TGTGCCAGCAGCGAACAGGTCGGAGCTTTCTTT. As protein: CASSEQVGAFF.

The chain recombines TRBV28 with TRBJ1-1; the D gene is possibly TRBD1 (5 bases). V lost 10 bases and J lost 3, with 12 bases in between. The CDR3 is 12 residues long. From germline, CDR1 is MDHEN and CDR2 SYDVKM. CDR3 sequence reads: CATRPGYTEAFF. In DNA, the CDR3 is TGTGCCACCAGACCAGGGTACACTGAAGCTTTCTTT. Based on the CDR3 plus reference TRBV28 and TRBJ1-1, the full variable domain is DVKVTQSSRYLVKRTGEKVFLECVQDMDHENMFWYRQDPGLGLRLIYFSYDVKMKEKGDIPEGYSVSREKKERFSLILESASTNQTSMYLCATRPGYTEAFFGQGTRLTVV.

The gene calls are TRBV5-4 and TRBJ2-7, with 10 nucleotides matching TRBD1. J was trimmed by 7 bases and V by 4 bases; bases with no gene match: 14. The CDR3 covers 16 residues. Looked up from germline, CDR1 is SGHNT and CDR2 is YYREEE (reference sequence). The CDR3 DNA sequence: TGTGCCAGCAGCGCCGCCGGGACAGGGGACGGGAGAGAGCAGTACTTC. Amino acids: CASSAAGTGDGREQYF.

CDR3 residues: CASSKLAGGPVGTDTQYF. The CDR3 DNA reads as TGCGCCAGCAGCAAATTAGCGGGGGGACCGGTGGGCACAGATACGCAGTATTTT. The chain has TRBV5-1 and TRBJ2-3; 10 bases line up with TRBD2. Germline CDR1 SGHRS, CDR2 YFSETQ. This CDR3 has 18 amino acids. With V trimmed by 4 bases and J by 1 base, 12 bases remained unmatched.